This T cell receptor (beta chain) was sequenced in a study of T cell responses to AZD1222 COVID-19 vaccine. Study-level findings and limits: Every sample of the repertoires postdated the peak T cell response. At baseline, seropositivity was found in only a handful of AZD1222 recipients. White British ancestry dominated among donors, who included more females, and clonal diversity was possibly underestimated.

The analysis combined second doses at about 4 or about 12 weeks. Profiling relied on immunoSEQ multiplex PCR, and the TCRdb table lists in-frame clones only, not all of them. The sample records hundreds of thousands of clones, approximately 94% being singletons. Germline CDR1 MNHEY, CDR2 SMNVEV (reference sequence). CDR3 length: 14 amino acids. Trimming took off 6 bases at V and 0 bases at J, with 12 bases between the two ends. Turning to this clone: Its antigen is still unknown.

This chain uses TRBV27 with TRBJ2-7; no reliable D call. Source: peripheral blood, taken 28 days after the second AZD1222 dose. This receptor was taken from an adult who received the AZD1222 COVID-19 vaccine. In nucleotides, the CDR3 is TGTGCCAGCAGGCCCCGTATCAGCTCCTACGAGCAGTACTTC. This codes for CASRPRISSYEQYF.